The text below deals with one TCR beta chain. Assay: immunoSEQ multiplex PCR; the TCRdb copy retains only in-frame clones and omits some. Among roughly 200,000 clones listed, about 82% were seen once. Study members were between roughly 18 and 100 years old and lived in 24 US regions. This sample is drawn from a study of blood T cell repertoires in COVID-19. The CDR3 is made up of 16 amino acids. Trimming took off 1 base at V and 0 bases at J, with 13 bases between the two ends. Germline values: CDR1 MNHNY, CDR2 SVGAGI (reference sequence). Specimen: PBMCs or T cells enriched from blood (not recorded which). This clonotype originated in a man aged 40-49 years with acute COVID-19. The V and J genes are TRBV6-6 and TRBJ2-7; D is possibly TRBD2 (5 bases). The CDR3: CASSYYNGDYSYEQYF. CDR3 in DNA: TGTGCCAGCAGTTACTACAACGGGGATTACTCCTACGAGCAGTACTTC.